The subject of this entry is one T cell receptor (beta chain). Measured with immunoSEQ multiplex PCR; TCRdb has only the in-frame clones, and not every one. This table holds about 350,000 clones, 70% to 90% found once. Treatment reported: 19 received Ad26.COV2.S at low or high dose, single or two shots; several received placebo; per-sample allocation not given. Material that was analyzed had been drawn on day 63 after the first vaccine or placebo injection. Adults aged 18-55 years in Boston included the donor. The sample is drawn from a study of Ad26.COV2.S vaccination and SARS-CoV-2 variants. Germline V gene data show CDR1 as MRHNA and CDR2 as SNTAGT. The CDR3 spans 15 residues. Trimming pared 6 bases from V and 1 base from J, leaving 14 bases between.

This sequence was found in a person between 18 and 65 years old who received the Ad26.COV2.S COVID-19 vaccine or a placebo. The sample in question was peripheral blood, obtained in a trial of Ad26.COV2.S vaccine versus placebo. The chain joins TRBV6-4 to TRBJ2-3; TRBD2 might be the D (5 bases). The DNA for the CDR3 is TGTGCCAGCAGCCACGTGCTAGCTGGCACAGATACGCAGTATTTT. Translation gives CASSHVLAGTDTQYF.